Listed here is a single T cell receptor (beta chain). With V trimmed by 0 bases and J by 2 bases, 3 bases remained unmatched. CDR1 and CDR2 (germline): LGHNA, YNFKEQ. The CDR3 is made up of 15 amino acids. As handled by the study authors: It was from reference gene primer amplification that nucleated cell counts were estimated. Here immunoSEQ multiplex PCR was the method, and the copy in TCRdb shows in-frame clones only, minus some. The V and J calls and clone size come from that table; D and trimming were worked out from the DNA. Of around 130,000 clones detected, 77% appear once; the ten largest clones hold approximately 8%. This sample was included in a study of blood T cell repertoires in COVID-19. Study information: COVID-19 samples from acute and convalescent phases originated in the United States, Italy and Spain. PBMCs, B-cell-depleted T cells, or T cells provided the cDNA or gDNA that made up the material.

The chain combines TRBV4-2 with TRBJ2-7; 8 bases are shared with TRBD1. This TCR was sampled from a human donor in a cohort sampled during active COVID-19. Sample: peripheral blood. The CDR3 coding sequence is TGTGCCAGCAGCCAAGAGAGGACAGGGCCCTACGAGCAGTACTTC. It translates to CASSQERTGPYEQYF.